This T cell receptor (beta chain) was documented in a study of control samples from healthy donors and cancer patients. The repertoire was sequenced with immunoSEQ multiplex PCR; TCRdb's copy has only in-frame clones and lacks some. The sample records 130,000 to 150,000 clones, over 85% being singletons. Deletions cut 3 bases from V and 1 base from J, with 11 bases between. From germline, CDR1 is SGHNT and CDR2 YYREEE (reference sequence). The CDR3 sequence is 15 residues long. The origin of this receptor is a man between 18 and 35 years old in good health. The chain recombines TRBV5-4 with TRBJ1-3, with no clear D. Material: blood. The CDR3 region has the DNA TGTGCCAGCAGCTCCGATCTGGGGTCTGGAAACACCATATATTTT. Translated, it gives CASSSDLGSGNTIYF.